This T cell receptor (beta chain) came from a study of T cells after yellow fever vaccination. In TCRdb, the 5' RACE reads were re-called with MiXCR into one record per CDR3 protein. Here the sample spans 45,000 to 60,000 distinct CDR3 sequences, about 6.3% being singletons. Germline CDR1 is LNHDA and CDR2 is SQIVND (reference sequence). This CDR3 is 13 amino acids long. Trimming pared 5 bases from V and 3 bases from J, leaving 10 bases between. In this sample, this clonotype turned up many times. The source of this sequence is a man aged 18 to 29 who received the YFV17D yellow fever vaccine. The chain uses TRBV19 and TRBJ1-2, with a tentative D call TRBD1 (5 bases). Sample: CD8+ T cells not binding an NS4B(214-222) dextramer, sorted from PBMCs, taken about 49 days after the first yellow fever vaccination. As DNA, the CDR3 is TGTGCCAGTAGTCCCAGACAGTACTATGGCTACACCTTC. Its protein is CASSPRQYYGYTF.